The next 9 T cell receptor beta chains were all read from a single sample in a study of blood T cell repertoires in COVID-19. The assay was immunoSEQ multiplex PCR, and TCRdb's table has in-frame clones only and misses some. The sample holds roughly 86,000 clones; approximately 86% are singletons and the top ten take 4.9%. The specimen sequenced was peripheral blood. Every receptor here comes from a man in his fifties with active or convalescent COVID-19.

V is TRBV5-1 and J is TRBJ2-2; D is unclear. V lost 3 bases, J lost 0 bases, and 12 bases lay in between. CDR1 and CDR2 (germline): SGHRS, YFSETQ. This CDR3 is 16 amino acids long. In DNA, the CDR3 is TGCGCCAGCAGCTCTAGTTCCTTCGCGAACACCGGGGAGCTGTTTTTT. It codes for CASSSSSFANTGELFF.

The rearrangement links TRBV7-8 to TRBJ2-2, with 12 bases lining up with TRBD2. Germline CDR1 and CDR2: SGHVS and FQNEAQ. J gave up 2 bases and V 5 bases, and 3 bases lay outside the gene matches. This CDR3 spans 16 amino acids. The CDR3 spells CASSVLAGGNTGELFF. As DNA, the CDR3 is TGTGCCAGCAGCGTACTAGCGGGGGGAAACACCGGGGAGCTGTTTTTT.

V gene TRBV6-5 combines with J gene TRBJ1-4; a weak D match, TRBD1 (6 bases). V lost 6 bases to trimming and J lost 5 bases, with 16 bases between them. Germline loops: CDR1 MNHEY, CDR2 SVGAGI. The CDR3 runs to 15 residues. CDR3 amino acids: CASSYTTGSNEKLFF. The CDR3 nucleotides are TGTGCCAGCAGCTACACCACAGGGTCCAATGAAAAACTGTTTTTT.

The J gene is TRBJ2-3, the V gene TRBV5-8; 7 bases align to TRBD2. The CDR3 is made up of 16 amino acids. Germline V gene lookup returns CDR1 SGHTS and CDR2 YDEGEE. V lost 0 bases and J lost 1; bases outside the gene matches: 5. DNA of the CDR3: TGTGCCAGCAGCTTGGTACTGGCGGGGGGCACAGATACGCAGTATTTT. This sequence encodes CASSLVLAGGTDTQYF.

The rearrangement uses TRBV6-2 or TRBV6-3 and TRBJ2-4; 7 bases line up with TRBD1. V gave up 6 bases and J gave up 10 bases; unmatched junction bases: 21. The CDR3 covers 17 residues. Germline-derived CDR1 and CDR2 are MNHEY and SVGEGT. The CDR3 DNA sequence: TGTGCCAGCAGCCGCGACAGGGCCTCACCGTTTCAATGGATTCAGTACTTC. Residues: CASSRDRASPFQWIQYF.

The chain uses TRBV5-1 and TRBJ2-5; D unresolved. The CDR3 runs 14 residues. Germline V gives CDR1 SGHRS, CDR2 YFSETQ. V lost 4 bases to trimming and J lost 2 bases, with 12 bases between them. Here the CDR3 reads CASSAPGPQETQYF. In nucleotides, the CDR3 is TGCGCCAGCAGCGCCCCGGGTCCTCAAGAGACCCAGTACTTC.

The rearrangement links TRBV6-5 to TRBJ1-1; D is unresolved. V gave up 8 bases and J gave up 0 bases, with 13 bases separating them. Germline lookup yields CDR1 MNHEY and CDR2 SVGAGI. This CDR3 contains 14 residues. As DNA, the CDR3 is TGTGCCAGCTGGCCGGGAGGTATGAACACTGAAGCTTTCTTT. Amino acids: CASWPGGMNTEAFF.

The chain carries TRBV28 and TRBJ1-5, with D possibly matching TRBD1 (6 bases). The CDR3 is 12 amino acids. Trimming stripped 7 bases from V and 4 bases from J, with 8 bases between. Germline CDR1 reads MDHEN; CDR2 reads SYDVKM. Here the CDR3 DNA reads TGTGCCAGCAAAGACAGGAATCAGCCCCAGCATTTT. It translates to CASKDRNQPQHF. Filled out from reference TRBV28 and TRBJ1-5, the complete variable domain reads DVKVTQSSRYLVKRTGEKVFLECVQDMDHENMFWYRQDPGLGLRLIYFSYDVKMKEKGDIPEGYSVSREKKERFSLILESASTNQTSMYLCASKDRNQPQHFGDGTRLSIL.

This chain connects TRBV18 to TRBJ1-1; TRBD1 aligns across 8 bases. Germline-derived CDR1 and CDR2 are KGHSH and LQKENI. The CDR3 loop spans 15 amino acids. Trimming at V came to 4 bases and at J to 0 bases, leaving 4 bases not matched to a gene. The CDR3 nucleotides read TGTGCCAGCTCACTCATGACAGGGGTGAACACTGAAGCTTTCTTT. It is translated as CASSLMTGVNTEAFF.